Shown below are 17 T cell receptor beta chains from a single sample sequenced in a study of tumor-infiltrating lymphocytes in primary liver carcinoma. Extraction of RNA together with DNA used about 17-34 mg of unsorted bulk tissue. A constant-region primer served to make TCR beta cDNA from approximately 490 ng total RNA. Researchers made the TCR beta libraries by running three nested multiplex PCR rounds with slightly modified ARM-PCR. Rounds one and two of PCR, each of 10 cycles, were primed with TRBV1-TRBV30 forward primers and a C-beta reverse primer. TCRdb independently ran MiXCR on the multiplex PCR reads; one entry per CDR3 protein. The table lists about 120,000 distinct CDR3 sequences, nearly 70% of them singletons, with over 7.5% in the top ten. The sequenced sample was tumor-adjacent normal liver tissue. The receptors shown here come from a woman aged 60-70 years with primary liver carcinoma and hepatitis B virus infection.

This clonotype has a count of ten or more. This chain joins TRBV28 and TRBJ2-4; perhaps TRBD1 as D (6 bases). The germline V gene has CDR1 MDHEN and CDR2 SYDVKM. V lost 5 bases and J 1 base, leaving 9 bases between the germline ends. The length of the CDR3 is 14 residues. For the CDR3, the DNA is TGTGCCAGCAGTCCCCAGGGGGCCAAAAACATTCAGTACTTC. It yields the protein CASSPQGAKNIQYF.

Here the CDR3 DNA reads TGTGCCAGCAGCTTAGATCTTTCAGCAATCGGCTACACCTTC. This sequence encodes CASSLDLSAIGYTF. This sequence joins TRBV11-2 and TRBJ1-2; no reliable D call. CDR1 is SGHAT and CDR2 is FQNNGV in the germline V gene. The CDR3 is made up of 14 amino acids. Trimming took off 0 bases at V and 8 bases at J, with 13 bases between the two ends.

This clonotype has a count of ten or more. The chain carries TRBV5-6 and TRBJ2-1, with D maybe TRBD2 (6 bases). The germline CDR1 and CDR2 sequences are SGHDT and YYEEEE. Deletions cut 1 base from V and 0 bases from J, with 11 bases between. This CDR3 is built from 16 residues. CDR3 coding DNA: TGTGCCAGCAGCTTGAATGCGGGGTCCTCCTACAATGAGCAGTTCTTC. As protein: CASSLNAGSSYNEQFF.

A word on this clonotype: Germline and junction disagree at one end, which may indicate a read error. This chain uses TRBV11-2 with TRBJ2-3; no definite D call. Germline V gene sequence: CDR1 SGHAT, CDR2 FQNNGV. There are 13 residues in the CDR3. The chain's CDR3 is CASSSNTGDTQYF. DNA of the CDR3: TGTGCCAGTAGCTCTAATACCGGGGATACGCAGTATTTT.

By share, this clonotype counts as medium-sized. This rearrangement joins TRBV11-2 to TRBJ2-7, with 7 positions matching TRBD1. Germline assignment: CDR1 SGHAT and CDR2 FQNNGV. J gave up 1 base and V 4 bases, and 1 base lay outside the gene matches. The CDR3 is made up of 13 amino acids. The CDR3 sequence is CASSSGQSYEQYF. Here the CDR3 DNA reads TGTGCCAGCAGCTCGGGACAGTCCTACGAGCAGTACTTC.

A word on this clonotype: A junction end diverges from the germline sequence, so it may reflect a read error. The chain links TRBV4-1 to TRBJ1-5, with 7 bases that match TRBD1. Germline V lookup: CDR1 MGHRA, CDR2 YSYEKL. There are 17 residues in the CDR3. Here the CDR3 DNA reads TGCGCCAGTAGCCATGACAGGGCCTATCGAATTGGTCAGCCCCAGCATTTT. This gives the protein CASSHDRAYRIGQPQHF.

The rearrangement uses TRBV2 and TRBJ1-5; D uncertain. V lost 6 bases to trimming and J lost 3 bases, with 15 bases between them. The CDR3 sequence is 15 residues long. Germline lookup yields CDR1 SNHLY and CDR2 FYNNEI. The CDR3 loop reads CASRIQGSTNQPQHF. CDR3 in DNA: TGTGCCAGCAGAATCCAAGGGTCAACCAATCAGCCCCAGCATTTT.

As for this clonotype: A much more abundant neighbour one base away suggests this may be a read error. The chain links TRBV30 to TRBJ2-7, with 9 bases that match TRBD2. From germline, CDR1 is GTSNPN and CDR2 SVGIG (reference sequence). This CDR3 spans 14 amino acids. V gave up 4 bases and J gave up 4 bases; unmatched junction bases: 8. The CDR3 DNA reads as TGTGCCTGGAACGCGGGAGGGGCTGATTACGAGCAGTACTTC. This gives the protein CAWNAGGADYEQYF. Filled out from reference TRBV30 and TRBJ2-7, the complete variable domain reads SQTIHQWPATLVQPVGSPLSLECTVEGTSNPNLYWYRQAAGRGLQLLFYSVGIGQISSEVPQNLSASRPQDRQFILSSKKLLLSDSGFYLCAWNAGGADYEQYFGPGTRLTVT.

This clonotype has a count of ten or more. A much larger clone differs by one base, so this may be a read error. The chain links TRBV11-3 to TRBJ2-7; D is unresolved. CDR1 and CDR2 from the germline V gene are SGHNT and YENEEA. The length of the CDR3 is 11 residues. DNA of the CDR3: TGTGCCAGCAGTTTAACCTACAAGCAGTACTTC. It yields the protein CASSLTYKQYF.

This clonotype has only one observation. J is TRBJ1-6 and V is TRBV6-6; D unresolved. V lost 4 bases, J lost 8 bases, and 15 bases lay in between. Germline lookup yields CDR1 MNHNY and CDR2 SVGAGI (reference sequence). The CDR3 runs 15 residues. CDR3 sequence reads: CASSSSRADDSPLHF. CDR3 coding DNA: TGTGCCAGCAGTTCCTCAAGGGCTGATGATTCACCCCTCCACTTT.

Concerning this clonotype itself: This CDR3 is missing its conserved last phenylalanine or tryptophan, likely due to a read error. The chain carries TRBV12-3 or TRBV12-4 and TRBJ1-4; 7 bases are shared with TRBD1. The CDR3 covers 13 residues. The ends lost 5 bases at V and 8 bases at J; junction bases unmatched: 5. CDR3 amino acids: CASSRDSNEKLFY. As DNA, the CDR3 is TGTGCCAGCAGTCGGGACAGTAACGAAAAACTGTTTTAT.

A word on this clonotype: The CDR3 carries no conserved terminal phenylalanine or tryptophan, so it likely arises from a read error. This chain links TRBV4-2 with TRBJ1-1; TRBD1 matches at 9 bases. The CDR3 length is 16 residues. Per germline, CDR1 LGHNA and CDR2 YNFKEQ. This chain's CDR3 is CSSSRGTGRMNTEAFL. In DNA form, the CDR3 reads TGTTCCAGCAGCCGTGGGACAGGGAGAATGAACACTGAAGCTTTCCTT.

Details on this clonotype: The conserved phenylalanine or tryptophan is not found at the CDR3 terminus, so this likely reflects a read error. The rearrangement links TRBV24-1 to TRBJ2-2, with D possibly being TRBD1 (6 bases). V was pared by 1 base and J by 0 bases, with 8 bases between. The V gene's germline CDR1 is KGHDR and CDR2 SFDVKD. The CDR3 has 16 residues. CDR3 residues: CATSDFWGPNTGELFL. DNA for the CDR3: TGTGCCACCAGTGATTTTTGGGGGCCGAACACCGGGGAGCTGTTTTTA.

Concerning this clonotype: A much larger clone sits a single nucleotide away, making a read error possible. The chain couples TRBV28 to TRBJ2-7, with D tentatively TRBD1 (6 bases). The V end lost 6 bases, the J end lost 0 bases, and 15 bases lay between the germline ends. Germline V lookup: CDR1 MDHEN, CDR2 SYDVKM. This CDR3 region has 15 residues. CDR3 in amino acids: CASSQLQGHSYEQYF. The CDR3 region has the DNA TGTGCCAGCAGCCAACTACAGGGCCACTCCTACGAGCAGTACTTC. Using reference TRBV28 and TRBJ2-7 for the parts outside the CDR3, the full variable domain is DVKVTQSSRYLVKRTGEKVFLECVQDMDHENMFWYRQDPGLGLRLIYFSYDVKMKEKGDIPEGYSVSREKKERFSLILESASTNQTSMYLCASSQLQGHSYEQYFGPGTRLTVT.

Of note for this clonotype: An end of the junction differs from the germline gene, which may be a read error. V is TRBV28 and J is TRBJ2-3; D call uncertain. This CDR3 spans 13 amino acids. Germline CDR1 is MDHEN and CDR2 is SYDVKM. The DNA of the CDR3 is TGCGCCAGCAGTTTCCCCTCCACAGATACGCAGTTTTTT. It specifies CASSFPSTDTQFF. The full variable domain, its missing parts supplied by reference TRBV28 and TRBJ2-3, is DVKVTQSSRYLVKRTGEKVFLECVQDMDHENMFWYRQDPGLGLRLIYFSYDVKMKEKGDIPEGYSVSREKKERFSLILESASTNQTSMYLCASSFPSTDTQFFGPGTRLTVL.

Concerning this clonotype itself: An end of the junction does not agree with germline; a read error may underlie this. The chain uses TRBV6-1 and TRBJ2-4, with no clear D. Germline V CDR1 and CDR2: MNHNS, SASEGT. This CDR3 spans 12 amino acids. The DNA for the CDR3 is TGTGCCAGCAGTGAGGGTAGGTACACTAAGTGCTTC. Amino acids: CASSEGRYTKCF.

With regard to this clonotype: A much bigger clone sits one base away, suggesting this may be a read error. CDR3 DNA: TGTGCCAGAAGTTCCCCCCGGAGAGGGAGGGGCACAGATACGCAGTATTTT. This gives the protein CARSSPRRGRGTDTQYF. The chain has TRBV6-2 or TRBV6-3 and TRBJ2-3; TRBD2 aligns across 7 bases. The CDR3 length is 17 residues. The germline CDR1 and CDR2 sequences are MNHEY and SVGEGT.